Listed here are 25 T cell receptor beta chains from one sample, sequenced in a study of cytomegalovirus exposure and HLA in healthy donors. Primers included in the PCR were 60 Vbeta and 13 Jbeta primers. The table came from immunoSEQ multiplex PCR; TCRdb's copy has only in-frame clones and leaves some out. The table lists about 57,000 clones, around 70% of them singletons. Sequencing was carried out using PBMCs. These TCRs come from a woman between 50 and 59 years old in good health and CMV-seronegative.

The chain uses TRBV10-3 and TRBJ1-2; 7 nucleotides align to TRBD1. Germline trimming cut 2 bases from V and 0 bases from J; bases unmatched to any gene: 6. This CDR3 is built from 16 residues. Germline lookup yields CDR1 ENHRY and CDR2 SYGVKD. The CDR3 nucleotides read TGTGCCATCAGTGAGAGGGGACAGAATTCTAACTATGGCTACACCTTC. This sequence encodes CAISERGQNSNYGYTF.

The V call is TRBV14, the J call TRBJ2-3; tentatively, D is TRBD1 (5 bases). V gave up 0 bases and J gave up 9 bases, with 19 bases separating them. Looked up from germline, CDR1 is SGHDN and CDR2 is FVKESK. This CDR3 spans 16 amino acids. In nucleotides, the CDR3 is TGTGCCAGCAGCCAAGATCAGGGCCCTTTCCCCCAGACGCAGTATTTT. It specifies CASSQDQGPFPQTQYF.

This chain links TRBV28 with TRBJ1-5; TRBD1 agrees at 7 bases. This CDR3 is 15 amino acids long. The germline CDR1 and CDR2 sequences are MDHEN and SYDVKM. V was clipped by 5 bases and J by 3 bases; unmatched bases: 7. As DNA, the CDR3 is TGTGCCAGCAGTCCCGGGACAGTCGTCAATCAGCCCCAGCATTTT. Its translation: CASSPGTVVNQPQHF.

The V call is TRBV11-2, the J call TRBJ2-1; TRBD2 might be the D (5 bases). The V gene lost 1 base and the J gene lost 2 bases, with 9 bases spanning the gap. This CDR3 has 15 residues. Germline V lookup: CDR1 SGHAT, CDR2 FQNNGV. In DNA form, the CDR3 reads TGTGCCAGCAGCTTAGGCGCGGGCACCTACAATGAGCAGTTCTTC. Protein: CASSLGAGTYNEQFF.

There are a few counts of this clone. This rearrangement joins TRBV5-5 to TRBJ2-7, with 8 bases fitting TRBD2. The CDR3 is 15 amino acids. Germline V lookup: CDR1 SGHKS, CDR2 YYEKEE (reference sequence). V gave up 2 bases and J gave up 0 bases; unmatched junction bases: 4. CDR3 coding DNA: TGTGCCAGCAGCTTCCGGGAGGGTGACTCCTACGAGCAGTACTTC. Its translation: CASSFREGDSYEQYF.

V and J are TRBV29-1 and TRBJ1-3; a possible D gene is TRBD1 (6 bases). CDR3 length: 15 amino acids. Germline loops: CDR1 SQVTM, CDR2 ANQGSEA. V was trimmed by 5 bases and J by 4 bases, leaving 18 bases between them. The CDR3 loop is CSVWDITGSGNTIYF. As DNA, the CDR3 is TGCAGCGTTTGGGATATAACAGGGTCGGGAAACACCATATATTTT.

The rearrangement joins TRBV5-4 to TRBJ2-3, with 7 nucleotides matching TRBD2. The CDR3 covers 13 residues. The trim removed 0 bases at V and 7 bases at J, leaving 2 bases unmatched. Germline assignment: CDR1 SGHNT and CDR2 YYREEE (reference sequence). CDR3 sequence reads: CASSLDGTNTQYF. CDR3 nucleotides: TGTGCCAGCAGCTTGGACGGGACTAATACGCAGTATTTT.

The chain couples TRBV2 to TRBJ1-4; D may be TRBD1 (5 bases). The CDR3 runs 15 residues. Germline assignment: CDR1 SNHLY and CDR2 FYNNEI. Trimming shortened V by 2 bases and J by 5 bases, and 12 bases separated the two germline ends. CDR3 sequence: CASSEFGGWNEKLFF. The CDR3 DNA follows: TGTGCCAGCAGTGAATTCGGGGGGTGGAATGAAAAACTGTTTTTT.

This clone was detected once. The chain uses TRBV5-8 and TRBJ2-7; 11 nucleotides align to TRBD2. V lost 6 bases, J lost 2 bases, and 7 bases stayed unmatched. This CDR3 is built from 15 residues. The germline CDR1 and CDR2 sequences are SGHTS and YDEGEE. CDR3 residues: CASNSGRAVAYEQYF. CDR3 nucleotides: TGTGCCAGCAATAGCGGGAGGGCCGTCGCCTACGAGCAGTACTTC.

V usage is TRBV7-9 and J usage is TRBJ2-7; no firm D call. Per germline, CDR1 SEHNR and CDR2 FQNEAQ (reference sequence). V lost 0 bases and J lost 3, with 3 bases in between. The CDR3 covers 12 residues. The CDR3 sequence: CASSLALYEQYF. The CDR3 bases are TGTGCCAGCAGCTTAGCTCTCTACGAGCAGTACTTC.

The V and J genes are TRBV5-4 and TRBJ2-7, with 9 bases identical to TRBD1. CDR1 is SGHNT, CDR2 YYREEE, per germline (reference sequence). The V gene end was trimmed by 0 bases and the J gene end by 5 bases; junction bases not matched to a gene: 6. The CDR3 has 15 residues. CDR3 sequence: CASSLADRGGNEQYF. CDR3 DNA sequence: TGTGCCAGCAGCTTGGCGGACAGGGGTGGGAACGAGCAGTACTTC.

This clone was seen a few times. This chain uses TRBV7-8 with TRBJ2-3, with TRBD2 matching 8 bases. Germline V gene sequence: CDR1 SGHVS, CDR2 FQNEAQ. The CDR3 runs 16 residues. The V gene end was trimmed by 1 base and the J gene end by 4 bases; junction bases not matched to a gene: 7. CDR3 loop: CASSLVGTRNADTQYF. The CDR3 nucleotides read TGTGCCAGCAGCTTAGTTGGGACTAGAAACGCAGATACGCAGTATTTT.

This clone was counted between two and nine times. The rearrangement links TRBV7-2 to TRBJ1-6; no reliable D call. V was shortened by 2 bases and J by 10 bases, with 24 bases between the two germline ends. The CDR3 length is 18 residues. The germline gives CDR1 SGHTA, CDR2 FQGNSA. The CDR3 here is CASSLSPLETSQRSPLHF. In DNA, the CDR3 is TGTGCCAGCAGCTTATCTCCCCTGGAGACTTCTCAGCGGTCACCCCTCCACTTT. The full variable domain, with the rest looked up from reference TRBV7-2 and TRBJ1-6, is GAGVSQSPSNKVTEKGKDVELRCDPISGHTALYWYRQSLGQGLEFLIYFQGNSAPDKSGLPSDRFSAERTGGSVSTLTIQRTQQEDSAVYLCASSLSPLETSQRSPLHFGNGTRLTVT.

The chain combines TRBV5-8 with TRBJ1-5, with 7 bases matching TRBD1. J gave up 0 bases and V 4 bases, and 7 bases lay outside the gene matches. This CDR3 spans 16 amino acids. Germline lookup yields CDR1 SGHTS and CDR2 YDEGEE. The CDR3 coding sequence is TGTGCCAGCAGCCCAGGGACAGATTATAGCAATCAGCCCCAGCATTTT. Residues: CASSPGTDYSNQPQHF.

This chain uses TRBV30 with TRBJ2-7; 7 bases align to TRBD1. V lost 4 bases and J lost 0; bases outside the gene matches: 3. CDR1 GTSNPN and CDR2 SVGIG come from the germline V gene (reference sequence). This CDR3 comprises 13 residues. CDR3 region: CAWKDRRSYEQYF. The DNA for the CDR3 is TGTGCCTGGAAGGACAGGCGCTCCTACGAGCAGTACTTC. Full variable domain (outside the CDR3, taken from reference TRBV30 and TRBJ2-7): SQTIHQWPATLVQPVGSPLSLECTVEGTSNPNLYWYRQAAGRGLQLLFYSVGIGQISSEVPQNLSASRPQDRQFILSSKKLLLSDSGFYLCAWKDRRSYEQYFGPGTRLTVT.

The rearrangement links TRBV19 to TRBJ2-1; 10 bases match TRBD1. Germline-derived CDR1 and CDR2 are LNHDA and SQIVND (reference sequence). This CDR3 has 14 amino acids. V was pared by 6 bases and J by 6 bases, with 5 bases of the junction left unmatched. DNA for the CDR3: TGTGCCAGTAGCTCCGGGACAGGGGTCAATGAGCAGTTCTTC. It is translated as CASSSGTGVNEQFF.

J is TRBJ2-5 and V is TRBV7-9; 7 bases align to TRBD1. The tail of the sequence fits TRBJ2-7 better, so the J call may be wrong. CDR1 is SEHNR and CDR2 is FQNEAQ in the germline V gene (reference sequence). The CDR3 is 14 residues long. CDR3 region: CASSLGTGDVEQYF. The CDR3 nucleotides read TGTGCCAGCAGCTTGGGCACAGGGGATGTCGAGCAGTACTTC.

This chain connects TRBV29-1 to TRBJ1-5; the D gene is possibly TRBD1 (6 bases). V gave up 7 bases and J gave up 3 bases, with 16 bases separating them. There are 14 residues in the CDR3. Per germline, CDR1 SQVTM and CDR2 ANQGSEA. This CDR3 is CSARAGTNNQPQHF. As DNA, the CDR3 is TGCAGCGCCCGTGCCGGGACAAACAATCAGCCCCAGCATTTT.

Turning to this clone: This same CDR3 is encoded by further DNA sequences in the sample. The chain uses TRBV28 and TRBJ1-5, with D unclear. From germline, CDR1 is MDHEN and CDR2 SYDVKM. The V end lost 4 bases, the J end lost 5 bases, and 3 bases lay between the germline ends. CDR3 length: 11 residues. CDR3 sequence (DNA): TGTGCCAGCAGTTCCGATCAGCCCCAGCATTTT. Translated, it gives CASSSDQPQHF.

The sample holds a few counts of this clone. The chain combines TRBV30 with TRBJ1-3; maybe TRBD1 (5 bases). The CDR3 runs to 13 residues. Per the germline V gene, CDR1 is GTSNPN and CDR2 is SVGIG (reference sequence). V was trimmed by 1 base and J by 1 base, leaving 5 bases between them. The CDR3 bases are TGTGCCTGGAGTGCAGGGTCTGGAAACACCATATATTTT. It yields the protein CAWSAGSGNTIYF.

The V gene is TRBV5-8, the J gene TRBJ2-7; perhaps TRBD1 as D (6 bases). The CDR3 contains 15 residues. CDR1 SGHTS and CDR2 YDEGEE come from the germline V gene. The V end lost 4 bases, the J end lost 1 base, and 15 bases lay between the germline ends. CDR3 nucleotide sequence: TGTGCCAGCAGCCGCACAGGGTCCGTATCCTACGAGCAGTACTTC. Its translation: CASSRTGSVSYEQYF.

The rearrangement joins TRBV4-2 to TRBJ2-6; 12 bases align to TRBD2. Germline loops: CDR1 LGHNA, CDR2 YNFKEQ. The junction had 1 base not matched to a gene; V was cut back by 2 bases and J by 2 bases. The CDR3 has 17 amino acids. The CDR3: CASSQLAGGPGANVLTF. CDR3 sequence (DNA): TGTGCCAGCAGCCAACTAGCGGGAGGGCCTGGGGCCAACGTCCTGACTTTC.

The chain uses TRBV7-6 and TRBJ2-1; maybe TRBD2 (5 bases). Between the trimmed V and J ends, which lost 2 bases and 4 bases, there was a span of 12 bases. This CDR3 comprises 15 residues. Germline loops: CDR1 SGHVS, CDR2 FNYEAQ. The chain's CDR3 is CASSLQAGFYNEQFF. Written as DNA, the CDR3 is TGTGCCAGCAGCTTACAGGCGGGCTTTTACAATGAGCAGTTCTTC.

This clone occurred a few times. The V and J genes are TRBV30 and TRBJ2-3; TRBD1 aligns across 9 bases. V was pared by 7 bases and J by 5 bases, with 10 bases of the junction left unmatched. Germline CDR1 reads GTSNPN; CDR2 reads SVGIG (reference sequence). The CDR3 covers 14 residues. CDR3 sequence (DNA): TGTGCCTACTCGGCGACAGGGGGTAGAGATACGCAGTATTTT. Translation: CAYSATGGRDTQYF.

The V call is TRBV7-9, the J call TRBJ2-1; D unresolved. The CDR3 loop spans 13 amino acids. The germline V gene encodes CDR1 SEHNR and CDR2 FQNEAQ (reference sequence). Trimming stripped 2 bases from V and 7 bases from J, with 9 bases between. The CDR3 nucleotides are TGTGCCAGCAGCTTATTCTTAGAGAATGAGCAGTTCTTC. It is translated as CASSLFLENEQFF.